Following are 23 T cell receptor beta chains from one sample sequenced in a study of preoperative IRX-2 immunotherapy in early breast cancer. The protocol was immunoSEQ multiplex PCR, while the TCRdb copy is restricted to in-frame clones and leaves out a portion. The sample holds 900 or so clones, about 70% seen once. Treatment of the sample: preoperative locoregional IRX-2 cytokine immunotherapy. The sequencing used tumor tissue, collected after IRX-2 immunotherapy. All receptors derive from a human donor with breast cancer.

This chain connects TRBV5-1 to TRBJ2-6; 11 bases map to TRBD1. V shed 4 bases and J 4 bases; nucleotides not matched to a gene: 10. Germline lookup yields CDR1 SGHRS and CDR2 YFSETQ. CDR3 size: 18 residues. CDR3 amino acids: CASSIRTGGASGANVLTF. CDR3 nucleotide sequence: TGCGCCAGCAGCATCCGGACAGGGGGCGCTTCAGGGGCCAACGTCCTGACTTTC.

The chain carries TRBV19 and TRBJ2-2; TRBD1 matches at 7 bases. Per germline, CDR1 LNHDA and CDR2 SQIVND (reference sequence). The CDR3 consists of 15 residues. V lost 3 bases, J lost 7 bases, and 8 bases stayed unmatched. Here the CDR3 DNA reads TGTGCCAGTAGTATCCCGCTCAGGGGGATCGGGGAGCTGTTTTTT. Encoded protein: CASSIPLRGIGELFF.

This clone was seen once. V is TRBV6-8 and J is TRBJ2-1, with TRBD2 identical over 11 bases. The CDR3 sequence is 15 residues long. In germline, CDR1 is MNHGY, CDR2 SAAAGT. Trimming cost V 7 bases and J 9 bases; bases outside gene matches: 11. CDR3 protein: CASTVLAGGLGEQFF. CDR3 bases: TGTGCCAGCACCGTCCTAGCGGGAGGCCTCGGTGAGCAGTTCTTC.

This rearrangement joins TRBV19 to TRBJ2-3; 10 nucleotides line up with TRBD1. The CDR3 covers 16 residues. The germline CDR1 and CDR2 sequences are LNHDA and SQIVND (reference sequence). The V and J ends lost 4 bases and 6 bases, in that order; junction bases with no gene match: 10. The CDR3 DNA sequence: TGTGCCAGTAGTAGAGGACAGGGGGGGAGCATGGATACGCAGTATTTT. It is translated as CASSRGQGGSMDTQYF.

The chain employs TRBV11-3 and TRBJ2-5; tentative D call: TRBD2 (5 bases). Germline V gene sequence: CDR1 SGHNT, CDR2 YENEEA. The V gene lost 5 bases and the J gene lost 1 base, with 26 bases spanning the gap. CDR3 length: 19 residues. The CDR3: CASSLPYLQRAGSQETQYF. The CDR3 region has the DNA TGTGCCAGCAGCCTGCCTTACTTACAGAGGGCTGGGAGCCAAGAGACCCAGTACTTC. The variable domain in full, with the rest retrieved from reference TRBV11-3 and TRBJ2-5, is EAGVVQSPRYKIIEKKQPVAFWCNPISGHNTLYWYLQNLGQGPELLIRYENEEAVDDSQLPKDRFSAERLKGVDSTLKIQPAELGDSAVYLCASSLPYLQRAGSQETQYFGPGTRLLVL.

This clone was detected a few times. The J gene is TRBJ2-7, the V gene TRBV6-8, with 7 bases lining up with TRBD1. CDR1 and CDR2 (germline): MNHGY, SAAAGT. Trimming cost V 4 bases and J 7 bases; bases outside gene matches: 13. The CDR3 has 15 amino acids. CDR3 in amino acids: CASSFPTQGQWEQYF. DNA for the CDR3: TGTGCCAGCAGTTTCCCCACACAGGGGCAGTGGGAGCAGTACTTC.

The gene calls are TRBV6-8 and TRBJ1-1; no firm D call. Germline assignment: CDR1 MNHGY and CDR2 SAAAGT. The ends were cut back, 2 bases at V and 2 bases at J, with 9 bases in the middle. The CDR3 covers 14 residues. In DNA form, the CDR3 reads TGTGCCAGCAGTTACGCCGAATCAAACACTGAAGCTTTCTTT. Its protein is CASSYAESNTEAFF.

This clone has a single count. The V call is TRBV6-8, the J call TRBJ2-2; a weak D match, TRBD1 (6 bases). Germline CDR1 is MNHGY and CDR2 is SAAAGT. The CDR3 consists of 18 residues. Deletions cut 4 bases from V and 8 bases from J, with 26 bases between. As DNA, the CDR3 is TGTGCCAGCAGTTTTCTTTCACAGGGCCGCCTGTTATTAGGGGAGCTGTTTTTT. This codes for CASSFLSQGRLLLGELFF.

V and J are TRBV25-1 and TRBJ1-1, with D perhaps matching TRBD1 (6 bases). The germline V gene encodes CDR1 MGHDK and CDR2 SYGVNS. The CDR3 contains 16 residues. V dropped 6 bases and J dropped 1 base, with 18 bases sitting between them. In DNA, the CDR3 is TGTGCCAGCAGGCGATATGACAGGAGACCGAACACTGAAGCTTTCTTT. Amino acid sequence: CASRRYDRRPNTEAFF.

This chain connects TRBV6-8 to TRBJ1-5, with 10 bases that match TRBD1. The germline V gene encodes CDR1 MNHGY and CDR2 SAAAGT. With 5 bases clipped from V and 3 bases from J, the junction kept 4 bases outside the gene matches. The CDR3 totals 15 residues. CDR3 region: CASSDRGLDNQPQHF. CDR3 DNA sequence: TGTGCCAGCAGTGACAGGGGGCTAGACAATCAGCCCCAGCATTTT.

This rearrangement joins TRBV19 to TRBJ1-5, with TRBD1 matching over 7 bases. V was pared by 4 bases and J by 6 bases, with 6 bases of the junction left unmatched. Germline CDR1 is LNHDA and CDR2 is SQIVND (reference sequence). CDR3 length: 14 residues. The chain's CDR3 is CASSKERGPQPQHF. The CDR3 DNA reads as TGTGCCAGTAGTAAAGAGAGGGGGCCTCAGCCCCAGCATTTT.

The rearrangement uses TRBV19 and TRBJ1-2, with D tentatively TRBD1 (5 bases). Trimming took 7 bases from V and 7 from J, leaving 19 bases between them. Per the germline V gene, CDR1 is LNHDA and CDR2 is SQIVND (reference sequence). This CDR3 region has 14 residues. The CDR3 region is CASTDSGAGRGYTF. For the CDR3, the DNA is TGTGCCAGTACCGACTCTGGGGCAGGGCGTGGCTACACCTTC.

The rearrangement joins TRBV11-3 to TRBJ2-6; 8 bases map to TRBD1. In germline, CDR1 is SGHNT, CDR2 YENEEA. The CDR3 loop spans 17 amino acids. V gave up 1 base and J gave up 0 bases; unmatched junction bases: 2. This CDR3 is CASSLGQGFSGANVLTF. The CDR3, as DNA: TGTGCCAGCAGCTTAGGACAGGGGTTCTCTGGGGCCAACGTCCTGACTTTC.

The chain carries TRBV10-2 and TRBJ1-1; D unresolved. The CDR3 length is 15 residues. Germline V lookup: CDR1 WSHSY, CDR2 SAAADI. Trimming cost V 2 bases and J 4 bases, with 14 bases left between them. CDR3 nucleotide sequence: TGCGCCAGCAGTGAGGTCGGAAGCGTAGGCACTGAAGCTTTCTTT. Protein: CASSEVGSVGTEAFF.

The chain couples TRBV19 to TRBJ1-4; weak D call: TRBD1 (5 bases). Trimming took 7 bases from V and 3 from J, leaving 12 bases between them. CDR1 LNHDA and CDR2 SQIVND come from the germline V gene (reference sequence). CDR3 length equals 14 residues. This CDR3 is CASKGVAANEKLFF. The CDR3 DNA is TGTGCCAGTAAAGGGGTCGCTGCTAATGAAAAACTGTTTTTT. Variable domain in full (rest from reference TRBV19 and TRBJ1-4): DGGITQSPKYLFRKEGQNVTLSCEQNLNHDAMYWYRQDPGQGLRLIYYSQIVNDFQKGDIAEGYSVSREKKESFPLTVTSAQKNPTAFYLCASKGVAANEKLFFGSGTQLSVL.

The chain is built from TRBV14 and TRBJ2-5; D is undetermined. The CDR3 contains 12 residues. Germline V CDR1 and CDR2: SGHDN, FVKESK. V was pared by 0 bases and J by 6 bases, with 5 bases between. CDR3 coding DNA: TGTGCCAGCAGCCAAGATCGGCAGACCCAGTACTTC. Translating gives CASSQDRQTQYF.

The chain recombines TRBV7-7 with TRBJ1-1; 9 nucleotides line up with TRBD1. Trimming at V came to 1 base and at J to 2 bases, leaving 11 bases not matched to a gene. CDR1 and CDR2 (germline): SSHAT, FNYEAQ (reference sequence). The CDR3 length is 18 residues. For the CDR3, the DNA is TGTGCCAGCAGCTTAGGTCAGTCCGGGACAGGGTATAACACTGAAGCTTTCTTT. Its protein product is CASSLGQSGTGYNTEAFF.

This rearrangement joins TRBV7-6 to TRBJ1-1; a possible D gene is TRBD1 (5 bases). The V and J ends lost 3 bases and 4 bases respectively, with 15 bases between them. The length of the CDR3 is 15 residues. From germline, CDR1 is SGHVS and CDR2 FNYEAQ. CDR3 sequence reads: CASSFFGDRGTEAFF. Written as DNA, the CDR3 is TGTGCCAGCAGCTTTTTCGGGGACCGCGGCACTGAAGCTTTCTTT.

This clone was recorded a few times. CDR3 sequence reads: CASSRFEPVGPWTDTQYF. The CDR3 DNA reads TGTGCCAGTAGCAGATTCGAGCCCGTGGGCCCGTGGACAGATACGCAGTATTTT. The chain carries TRBV19 and TRBJ2-3, with no clear D. Germline V CDR1 and CDR2: LNHDA, SQIVND (reference sequence). This CDR3 contains 18 residues. Trimming left V 6 bases short and J 3 bases short, with 25 bases between.

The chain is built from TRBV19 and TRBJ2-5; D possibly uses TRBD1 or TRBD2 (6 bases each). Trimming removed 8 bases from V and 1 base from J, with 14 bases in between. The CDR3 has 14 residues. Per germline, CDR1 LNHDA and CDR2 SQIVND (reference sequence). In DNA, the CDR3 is TGTGCCAGTGCCGGGGGCGCTGGCCAAGAGACCCAGTACTTC. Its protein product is CASAGGAGQETQYF.

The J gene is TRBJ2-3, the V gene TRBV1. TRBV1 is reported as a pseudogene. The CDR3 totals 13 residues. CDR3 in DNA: TGCGCCAGCAGCCAAGAGGGATCGGATACGCAGTATTTT. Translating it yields CASSQEGSDTQYF.

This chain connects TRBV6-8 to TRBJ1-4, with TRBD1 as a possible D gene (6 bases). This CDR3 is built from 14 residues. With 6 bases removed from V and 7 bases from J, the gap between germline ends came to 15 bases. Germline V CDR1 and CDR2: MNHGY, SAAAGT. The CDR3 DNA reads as TGTGCCAGCAGCTCAGGGGAGGAAAGTGAAAAACTGTTTTTT. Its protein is CASSSGEESEKLFF.

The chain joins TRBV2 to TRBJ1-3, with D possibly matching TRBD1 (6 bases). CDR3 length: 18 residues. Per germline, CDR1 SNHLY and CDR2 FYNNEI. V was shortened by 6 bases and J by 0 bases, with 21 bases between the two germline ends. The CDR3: CASRYPRGGFNSGNTIYF. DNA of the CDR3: TGTGCCAGCAGATACCCGAGGGGGGGATTCAACTCTGGAAACACCATATATTTT.